This TCR beta chain appears in the sequencing data of a study of cytomegalovirus exposure and HLA in healthy donors. Germline V gene lookup returns CDR1 SGHDT and CDR2 YYEEEE. The CDR3 runs to 15 residues. J was trimmed by 6 bases and V by 1 base; bases with no gene match: 3. PCR primers comprised 60 Vbeta and 13 Jbeta primers. Data came from immunoSEQ multiplex PCR; TCRdb stores just in-frame clones and leaves some out. This table holds 100,000 to 120,000 clones, roughly 15% found once. Specimen: PBMCs. The receptor was derived from a female donor in good health and CMV-seronegative. This chain uses TRBV5-6 with TRBJ1-4, with 10 bases identical to TRBD1. The CDR3 sequence is CASSLYGTGDEKLFF. Here the CDR3 DNA reads TGTGCCAGCAGCTTGTATGGGACAGGGGATGAAAAACTGTTTTTT.